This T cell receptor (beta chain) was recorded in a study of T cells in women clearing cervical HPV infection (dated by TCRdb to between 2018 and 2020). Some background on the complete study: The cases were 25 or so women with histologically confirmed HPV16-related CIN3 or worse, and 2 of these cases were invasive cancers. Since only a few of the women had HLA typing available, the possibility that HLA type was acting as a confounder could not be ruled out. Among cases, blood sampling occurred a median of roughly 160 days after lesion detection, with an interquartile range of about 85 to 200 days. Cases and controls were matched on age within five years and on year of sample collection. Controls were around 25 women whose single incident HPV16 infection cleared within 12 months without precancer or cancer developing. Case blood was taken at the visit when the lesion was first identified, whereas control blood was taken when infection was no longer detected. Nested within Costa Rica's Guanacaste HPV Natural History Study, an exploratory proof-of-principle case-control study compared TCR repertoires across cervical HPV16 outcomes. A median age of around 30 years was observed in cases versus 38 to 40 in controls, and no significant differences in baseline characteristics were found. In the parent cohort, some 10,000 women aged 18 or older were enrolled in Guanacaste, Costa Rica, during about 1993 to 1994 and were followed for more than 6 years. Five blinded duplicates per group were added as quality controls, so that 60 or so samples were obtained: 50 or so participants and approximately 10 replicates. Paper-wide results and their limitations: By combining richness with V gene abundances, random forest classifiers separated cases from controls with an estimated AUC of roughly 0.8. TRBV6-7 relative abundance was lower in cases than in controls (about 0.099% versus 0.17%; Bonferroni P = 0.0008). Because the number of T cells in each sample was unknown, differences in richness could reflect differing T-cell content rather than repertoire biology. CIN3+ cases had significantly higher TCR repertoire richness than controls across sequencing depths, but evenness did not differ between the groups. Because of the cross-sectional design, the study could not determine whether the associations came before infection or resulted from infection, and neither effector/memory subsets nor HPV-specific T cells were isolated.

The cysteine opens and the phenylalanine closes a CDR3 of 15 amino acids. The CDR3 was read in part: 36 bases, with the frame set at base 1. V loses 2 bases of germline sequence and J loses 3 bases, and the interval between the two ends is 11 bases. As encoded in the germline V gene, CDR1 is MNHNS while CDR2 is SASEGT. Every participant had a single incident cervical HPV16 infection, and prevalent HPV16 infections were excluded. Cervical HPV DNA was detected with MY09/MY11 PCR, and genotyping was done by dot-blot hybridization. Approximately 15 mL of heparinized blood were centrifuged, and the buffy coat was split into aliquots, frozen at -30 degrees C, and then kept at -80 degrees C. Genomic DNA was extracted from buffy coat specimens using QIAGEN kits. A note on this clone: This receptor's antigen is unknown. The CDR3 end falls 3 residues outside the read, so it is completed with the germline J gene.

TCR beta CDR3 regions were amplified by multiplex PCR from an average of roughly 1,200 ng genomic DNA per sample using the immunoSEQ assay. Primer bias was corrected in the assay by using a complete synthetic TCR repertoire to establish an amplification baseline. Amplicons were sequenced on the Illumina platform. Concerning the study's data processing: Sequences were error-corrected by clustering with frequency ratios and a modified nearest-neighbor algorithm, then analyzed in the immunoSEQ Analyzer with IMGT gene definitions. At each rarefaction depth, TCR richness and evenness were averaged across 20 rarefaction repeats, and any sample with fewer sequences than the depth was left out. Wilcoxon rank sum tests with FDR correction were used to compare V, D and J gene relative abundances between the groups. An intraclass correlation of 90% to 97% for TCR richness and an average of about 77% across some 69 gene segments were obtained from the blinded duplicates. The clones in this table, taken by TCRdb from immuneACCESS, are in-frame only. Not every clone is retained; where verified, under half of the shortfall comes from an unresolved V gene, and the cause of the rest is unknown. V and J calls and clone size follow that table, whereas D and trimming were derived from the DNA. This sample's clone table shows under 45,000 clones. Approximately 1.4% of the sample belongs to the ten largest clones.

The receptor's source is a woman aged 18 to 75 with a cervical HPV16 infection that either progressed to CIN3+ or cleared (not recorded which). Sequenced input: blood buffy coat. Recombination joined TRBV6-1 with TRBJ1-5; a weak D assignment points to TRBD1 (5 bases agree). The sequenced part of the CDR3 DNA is TGTGCCAGCAGTGAAAACAGGAGTCCCAATCAGCCC. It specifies CASSENRSPNQP. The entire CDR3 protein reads CASSENRSPNQPQHF.